The next 26 T cell receptor beta chains were all read from a single sample in a study of blood T cell repertoires in COVID-19. Sequencing used immunoSEQ multiplex PCR; TCRdb keeps in-frame clones, though not all of them. The sample yields tens of thousands of clones, 72% seen once. The sample consisted of peripheral blood. The source of these receptors is a woman aged 80 or older with acute or convalescent COVID-19.

The V call is TRBV6-5, the J call TRBJ2-7, with D perhaps matching TRBD2 (6 bases). The germline CDR1 and CDR2 sequences are MNHEY and SVGAGI. This CDR3 has 13 amino acids. V lost 10 bases and J 3 bases, leaving 16 bases between the germline ends. For the CDR3, the DNA is TGTGCCACCTGTAGGGACTTAAACTACGAGCAGTACTTC. Amino acids: CATCRDLNYEQYF.

This clone showed up just a few times. V usage is TRBV7-9 and J usage is TRBJ2-2; D is unresolved. V lost 4 bases and J lost 4, with 10 bases in between. CDR3 length: 14 residues. CDR1 SEHNR and CDR2 FQNEAQ come from the germline V gene (reference sequence). The CDR3 DNA follows: TGTGCCAGCAGCTCCCGCGCGCTCACCGGGGAGCTGTTTTTT. It codes for CASSSRALTGELFF.

The chain uses TRBV2 and TRBJ1-6; 8 positions match TRBD1. Germline values: CDR1 SNHLY, CDR2 FYNNEI. The CDR3 spans 14 residues. Trimming at V came to 6 bases and at J to 6 bases, leaving 4 bases not matched to a gene. The chain's CDR3 is CASRPGQANSPLHF. The CDR3 nucleotides read TGTGCCAGCAGACCGGGACAGGCTAATTCACCCCTCCACTTT.

This chain uses TRBV9 with TRBJ2-7, with TRBD1 identical over 10 bases. J gave up 2 bases and V 4 bases, and 9 bases lay outside the gene matches. Looked up from germline, CDR1 is SGDLS and CDR2 is YYNGEE. The CDR3 covers 16 residues. The CDR3 sequence is CASSPRGTGVTYEQYF. Written as DNA, the CDR3 is TGTGCCAGCAGCCCAAGAGGGACAGGGGTAACCTACGAGCAGTACTTC.

The chain couples TRBV7-2 to TRBJ1-2, with 8 bases identical to TRBD1. The CDR3 consists of 14 residues. Germline CDR1 reads SGHTA; CDR2 reads FQGNSA. V was clipped by 6 bases and J by 8 bases; unmatched bases: 11. In nucleotides, the CDR3 is TGTGCCAGCAGGCCTTCAGGGGGCGTTCACGGCTACACCTTC. It encodes CASRPSGGVHGYTF.

This chain connects TRBV19 to TRBJ1-5, with D possibly TRBD1 on 6 matching bases. Germline assignment: CDR1 LNHDA and CDR2 SQIVND (reference sequence). CDR3 length: 14 residues. V lost 4 bases, J lost 3 bases, and 10 bases lay in between. The DNA of the CDR3 is TGTGCCAGTAGTAGGGGACAACTCAATCAGCCCCAGCATTTT. This encodes CASSRGQLNQPQHF.

CDR3 sequence: CASSRRRGFTEAFF. CDR3 in DNA: TGTGCCAGCAGCCGTAGAAGGGGGTTCACTGAAGCTTTCTTT. This chain uses TRBV3-1 (or the pseudogene TRBV3-2) with TRBJ1-1; D might be TRBD1 (6 bases). CDR1 and CDR2 from the germline V gene are LGHDT and YNNKEL (reference sequence). The CDR3 covers 14 residues. V dropped 4 bases and J dropped 4 bases, with 13 bases sitting between them.

This clone turned up a few times. The chain uses TRBV5-4 and TRBJ1-2; D might be TRBD1 (5 bases). Germline-derived CDR1 and CDR2 are SGHNT and YYREEE (reference sequence). There are 14 residues in the CDR3. The CDR3 sequence is CVSVLGQKSYGYTF. CDR3 nucleotides: TGTGTTTCTGTTCTAGGACAAAAGTCGTATGGCTACACCTTC.

V usage is TRBV5-1 and J usage is TRBJ1-1, with D perhaps TRBD1 (5 bases). The ends were cut back, 4 bases at V and 0 bases at J, with 16 bases in the middle. This CDR3 is 16 amino acids long. CDR1 is SGHRS and CDR2 is YFSETQ in the germline V gene. DNA for the CDR3: TGCGCCAGCAGCCGGGACTCATTTTACATGAACACTGAAGCTTTCTTT. Its translation is CASSRDSFYMNTEAFF.

The chain couples TRBV3-1 (or the pseudogene TRBV3-2) to TRBJ2-7, with 8 positions matching TRBD1. The J segment lost 12 bases and the V segment lost 4 bases, leaving 14 bases of the junction unmatched. The CDR3 is 14 residues long. CDR1 and CDR2 from the germline V gene are LGHDT and YNNKEL (reference sequence). The DNA for the CDR3 is TGTGCCAGCAGCCTAGGACAGGGTAGCCTCCTCCCGTACTTC. It encodes CASSLGQGSLLPYF.

V and J are TRBV6-5 and TRBJ1-6; D gene ambiguous. The CDR3 is 14 residues long. Trimming removed 6 bases at V and 1 base at J, with 7 bases between. Germline lookup yields CDR1 MNHEY and CDR2 SVGAGI. CDR3 sequence (DNA): TGTGCCAGCAGGGAGTGGTCCTATAATTCACCCCTCCACTTT. This translates into CASREWSYNSPLHF.

The chain carries TRBV19 and TRBJ1-1; the D is unclear. The ends were cut back, 9 bases at V and 4 bases at J, with 18 bases in the middle. The germline gives CDR1 LNHDA, CDR2 SQIVND (reference sequence). The CDR3 is made up of 14 amino acids. CDR3 amino acids: CASLLREGSTEAFF. CDR3 coding DNA: TGTGCCAGCCTATTAAGGGAGGGATCCACTGAAGCTTTCTTT.

The V gene is TRBV15, the J gene TRBJ1-2; D is undetermined. CDR3 length equals 17 residues. The germline V and J ends were trimmed by 2 bases and 0 bases, with 16 bases remaining between them. From germline, CDR1 is LNHNV and CDR2 YYDKDF (reference sequence). CDR3 nucleotide sequence: TGTGCCACCAGCAGAACCAGTTGGAGGTCCCCTAACTATGGCTACACCTTC. This sequence encodes CATSRTSWRSPNYGYTF.

In this sample, this clone turned up once. V is TRBV3-1 (or the pseudogene TRBV3-2) and J is TRBJ2-5; the D gene is possibly TRBD2 (6 bases). Germline CDR1 reads LGHDT; CDR2 reads YNNKEL (reference sequence). This CDR3 has 15 residues. V was cut by 1 base and J by 5 bases, with 14 bases left in between. This CDR3 reads CASSQGTTELETQYF. The CDR3 DNA reads TGTGCCAGCAGCCAAGGGACTACTGAGTTGGAGACCCAGTACTTC.

The chain recombines TRBV19 with TRBJ2-5; D not certain. CDR3 length equals 13 residues. V lost 5 bases, J lost 0 bases, and 7 bases lay in between. Germline CDR1 reads LNHDA; CDR2 reads SQIVND (reference sequence). The CDR3 is CASSSGYQETQYF. The CDR3 DNA reads TGTGCCAGTAGTTCCGGGTACCAAGAGACCCAGTACTTC.

The chain carries TRBV6-6 and TRBJ1-2, with 7 bases fitting TRBD1. This CDR3 region has 14 residues. J gave up 0 bases and V 7 bases, and 5 bases lay outside the gene matches. Germline lookup yields CDR1 MNHNY and CDR2 SVGAGI (reference sequence). The CDR3 DNA is TGTGCCAGCACCCGGGACAGTTCTAACTATGGCTACACCTTC. Translating gives CASTRDSSNYGYTF.

This rearrangement joins TRBV5-1 to TRBJ2-5; D gene unclear. This CDR3 spans 13 amino acids. CDR1 SGHRS and CDR2 YFSETQ come from the germline V gene. Trimming removed 3 bases at V and 5 bases at J, with 11 bases between. Written as DNA, the CDR3 is TGCGCCAGCAGCTCCGAGTCCGTGGAGACCCAGTACTTC. Translated: CASSSESVETQYF.

This clone was seen more than once but under ten times. The genes are TRBV9 and TRBJ1-2, with D uncertain. V lost 4 bases to trimming and J lost 1 base, with 11 bases between them. The CDR3 runs to 14 residues. The V gene's germline CDR1 is SGDLS and CDR2 YYNGEE. This CDR3 reads CASSPLRLNYGYTF. The CDR3 DNA reads as TGTGCCAGCAGCCCCTTACGACTTAACTATGGCTACACCTTC.

The rearrangement uses TRBV7-2 and TRBJ1-1; TRBD1 matches at 8 bases. The CDR3 has 14 amino acids. CDR1 and CDR2 from the germline V gene are SGHTA and FQGNSA. The ends lost 6 bases at V and 3 bases at J; junction bases unmatched: 6. CDR3 nucleotide sequence: TGTGCCAGCAGAACACAGGGGGGAGACACTGAAGCTTTCTTT. This gives the protein CASRTQGGDTEAFF. Combining the CDR3 with reference TRBV7-2 and TRBJ1-1 gives the whole variable domain GAGVSQSPSNKVTEKGKDVELRCDPISGHTALYWYRQSLGQGLEFLIYFQGNSAPDKSGLPSDRFSAERTGGSVSTLTIQRTQQEDSAVYLCASRTQGGDTEAFFGQGTRLTVV.

The rearrangement joins TRBV19 to TRBJ2-1; 10 positions match TRBD2. Germline-derived CDR1 and CDR2 are LNHDA and SQIVND (reference sequence). The CDR3 runs to 12 residues. Trimming took 6 bases from V and 12 from J; bases not matched to a gene: 5. CDR3 amino acids: CASRPLAGLQFF. CDR3 DNA sequence: TGTGCCAGTAGACCACTAGCGGGGCTGCAGTTCTTC.

This clone turned up a few times. The genes are TRBV18 and TRBJ1-2; 11 nucleotides match TRBD1. The length of the CDR3 is 18 residues. Germline V gene sequence: CDR1 KGHSH, CDR2 LQKENI. V dropped 2 bases and J dropped 0; count of bases not matched to a gene: 8. This CDR3 reads CASSPRRTGGSTNYGYTF. CDR3 nucleotides: TGTGCCAGCTCACCAAGACGGACAGGGGGCTCTACTAACTATGGCTACACCTTC. The full variable domain, completed using reference TRBV18 and TRBJ1-2, is NAGVMQNPRHLVRRRGQEARLRCSPMKGHSHVYWYRQLPEEGLKFMVYLQKENIIDESGMPKERFSAEFPKEGPSILRIQQVVRGDSAAYFCASSPRRTGGSTNYGYTFGSGTRLTVV.

This clone has just a few counts. This sequence joins TRBV15 and TRBJ2-1, with a tentative D call TRBD2 (5 bases). V was shortened by 3 bases and J by 7 bases, with 13 bases between the two germline ends. The CDR3 has 14 amino acids. Germline V gives CDR1 LNHNV, CDR2 YYDKDF (reference sequence). The CDR3 nucleotides are TGTGCCACCAGCAGCCCTAGCTTCGGGAATGAGCAGTTCTTC. Amino acids: CATSSPSFGNEQFF.

The V gene is TRBV18, the J gene TRBJ1-1; D may be TRBD1 (5 bases). This CDR3 is built from 14 residues. Per germline, CDR1 KGHSH and CDR2 LQKENI. Trimming shortened V by 4 bases and J by 2 bases, and 11 bases separated the two germline ends. The CDR3 coding sequence is TGTGCCAGCTCACGGCAGGGCATAAACACTGAAGCTTTCTTT. This sequence encodes CASSRQGINTEAFF.

The chain has TRBV4-3 and TRBJ1-2, with a weak D call TRBD1 (5 bases). The CDR3 totals 14 residues. Trimming shortened V by 5 bases and J by 4 bases, and 14 bases separated the two germline ends. Germline V CDR1 and CDR2: LGHNA, YSLEER. CDR3 bases: TGCGCCAGCAGCGCAGACGGGGGGGTCTATGGCTACACCTTC. Protein: CASSADGGVYGYTF.

The CDR3 is CASSQDHRTGGASTQYF. CDR3 bases: TGCGCCAGCAGCCAAGATCACCGGACAGGGGGCGCAAGTACGCAGTATTTT. The V and J genes are TRBV4-3 and TRBJ2-3; 11 bases are shared with TRBD1. The V segment lost 0 bases and the J segment 8 bases; nucleotides outside the gene matches: 10. In germline, CDR1 is LGHNA, CDR2 YSLEER. The CDR3 covers 17 residues.

V gene TRBV7-2 combines with J gene TRBJ2-1; D is perhaps TRBD1 (6 bases). Germline values: CDR1 SGHTA, CDR2 FQGNSA. V lost 5 bases and J lost 2, with 13 bases in between. This CDR3 has 15 amino acids. The CDR3 is CASSEGYRAYNEQFF. Here the CDR3 DNA reads TGTGCCAGCAGCGAAGGGTACAGGGCCTACAATGAGCAGTTCTTC.